One sample yielded the 12 T cell receptor beta chains listed below, sequenced in a study of blood T cells in healthy people across ages. A J-beta primer mix and a sample-barcoded 5' primer were used in a second PCR of about 7 to 12 cycles. TCRdb re-derived calls from the 5' RACE reads in MiXCR, one entry per CDR3 protein. The table shows hundreds of thousands of distinct CDR3 sequences, with 35% to 40% occurring only once. Sequencing used blood. The receptors come from a man aged 18 to 30 in good health.

This clonotype turned up a few times. The rearrangement joins TRBV6-6 to TRBJ1-1, with D uncertain. CDR1 is MNHNY, CDR2 SVGAGI, per germline (reference sequence). The CDR3 sequence is 14 residues long. Trimming removed 8 bases at V and 6 bases at J, with 19 bases between. CDR3 sequence: CASSLSGGSAEAFF. The DNA for the CDR3 is TGTGCCAGCTCACTCTCGGGCGGTTCCGCTGAAGCTTTCTTT.

This clonotype was seen only a few times. This chain links TRBV6-5 with TRBJ2-7, with D uncertain. Trimming took off 4 bases at V and 0 bases at J, with 13 bases between the two ends. Germline loops: CDR1 MNHEY, CDR2 SVGAGI. The CDR3 length is 15 residues. CDR3 region: CASSSVHRASYEQYF. As DNA, the CDR3 is TGTGCCAGCAGTTCCGTCCATCGGGCCTCCTACGAGCAGTACTTC.

The rearrangement joins TRBV6-5 to TRBJ1-1; 7 bases match TRBD1. V gave up 5 bases and J gave up 8 bases; unmatched junction bases: 5. The CDR3 consists of 12 residues. The germline V gene encodes CDR1 MNHEY and CDR2 SVGAGI. The CDR3 DNA reads TGTGCCAGCAGTCCAACGGGACAGGAAGCTTTCTTT. Translating gives CASSPTGQEAFF.

The chain carries TRBV20-1 and TRBJ2-1, with 11 nucleotides matching TRBD2. The length of the CDR3 is 18 residues. The germline gives CDR1 DFQATT, CDR2 SNEGSKA (reference sequence). V shed 3 bases, J shed 4 bases, and the junction held 14 bases outside the gene matches. The CDR3 loop is CSARERHSGGAGYNEQFF. Written as DNA, the CDR3 is TGCAGTGCTAGGGAACGCCATAGCGGGGGGGCCGGGTACAATGAGCAGTTCTTC.

In its sample, this clonotype was seen a few times. This chain uses TRBV25-1 with TRBJ2-3; D uncertain. V shed 1 base and J shed 1 base, with 9 bases lying between them. Germline lookup yields CDR1 MGHDK and CDR2 SYGVNS. The CDR3 extends over 15 amino acids. The CDR3 DNA is TGTGCCAGCAGTGAATCCGTCGGCGGCACAGATACGCAGTATTTT. This gives the protein CASSESVGGTDTQYF.

A note on this clonotype: This may arise from a read error, as a much more abundant clone is one base away. The V and J genes are TRBV12-3 or TRBV12-4 and TRBJ1-2; 10 nucleotides agree with TRBD1. The CDR3 totals 16 residues. The CDR3 spells CTSSRSPGQGLYGYTF. The CDR3 region has the DNA TGTACCAGCAGCCGCAGTCCGGGACAGGGGCTCTATGGCTACACCTTC.

This clonotype has more than one count but fewer than ten. The rearrangement uses TRBV4-2 and TRBJ1-1; D gene unclear. The germline V and J ends were trimmed by 4 bases and 0 bases, with 15 bases remaining between them. The length of the CDR3 is 16 residues. Germline V lookup: CDR1 LGHNA, CDR2 YNFKEQ. As DNA, the CDR3 is TGTGCCAGCAGCCCCGCGCGAGCGACCATGAACACTGAAGCTTTCTTT. This translates into CASSPARATMNTEAFF.

This clonotype was found once. This chain uses TRBV6-6 with TRBJ1-6; a weak D match, TRBD1 (6 bases). The CDR3 loop spans 14 amino acids. CDR1 MNHNY and CDR2 SVGAGI come from the germline V gene (reference sequence). The V end was cut by 6 bases, the J end by 8 bases, with 14 bases between. This chain's CDR3 is CASSTGLQDSPLHF. DNA of the CDR3: TGTGCCAGCAGCACAGGGCTTCAGGATTCACCCCTCCACTTT.

A few counts support this clonotype. The rearrangement uses TRBV20-1 and TRBJ2-4, with D hard to call. Germline V gene data show CDR1 as DFQATT and CDR2 as SNEGSKA (reference sequence). Trimming left V 3 bases short and J 2 bases short, with 17 bases between. CDR3 length: 16 residues. CDR3 coding DNA: TGCAGTGCTAGTGATGTTGAGTTCGCGTCCAAAAACATTCAGTACTTC. Translated: CSASDVEFASKNIQYF.

In its sample, this clonotype was seen many times. J is TRBJ2-1 and V is TRBV7-6, with 7 bases lining up with TRBD2. Germline CDR1 SGHVS, CDR2 FNYEAQ. The CDR3 extends over 12 amino acids. After removal of 3 bases from V and 9 bases from J, the junction contained 2 bases not matched to a gene. The CDR3 spells CASSFGTTEQFF. In nucleotides, the CDR3 is TGTGCCAGCAGCTTCGGGACTACTGAGCAGTTCTTC. The full variable domain, rest sourced from reference TRBV7-6 and TRBJ2-1, is GAGVSQSPRYKVTKRGQDVALRCDPISGHVSLYWYRQALGQGPEFLTYFNYEAQQDKSGLPNDRFSAERPEGSISTLTIQRTEQRDSAMYRCASSFGTTEQFFGPGTRLTVL.

The CDR3 region is CASSSLLNEQFF. The CDR3 DNA follows: TGTGCCAGCAGTTCCCTCCTGAATGAGCAGTTCTTC. This sequence joins TRBV28 and TRBJ2-1, with D hard to call. The CDR3 has 12 amino acids. In germline, CDR1 is MDHEN, CDR2 SYDVKM. The germline V and J ends were trimmed by 4 bases and 7 bases, with 8 bases remaining between them.

The V call is TRBV4-2, the J call TRBJ2-4, with 9 nucleotides matching TRBD2. The DNA matches TRBJ2-7 better at its end, which makes the J call doubtful. Looked up from germline, CDR1 is LGHNA and CDR2 is YNFKEQ. This CDR3 region has 15 residues. This CDR3 is CASSRRTSEDYEQYF. The CDR3 DNA reads TGTGCCAGCAGCCGGAGGACTAGCGAGGATTACGAGCAGTACTTC.